A selection of T cell receptor beta chains follows, all from one sample in a study of blood T cell repertoires in COVID-19. The data were produced by immunoSEQ multiplex PCR, yet TCRdb's version contains in-frame clones alone and is incomplete. The repertoire holds about 220,000 clones, with 80% to 85% as singletons. Sequencing was performed on peripheral blood. These receptors originate from a human donor in a cohort sampled during active COVID-19. Each CDR3 is given with its conserved first and last residue. Each record gives: V gene, J gene, D gene, clone size, CDR3 protein, CDR3 DNA. D genes are given only for firm matches. Size is omitted from some rows. Given values are once, few, many or a class for expanded clones.

v_gene: TRBV18; j_gene: TRBJ1-2; d_gene: TRBD1; abundance: .; CDR3aa: CASSPPWTGGTGYTF; CDR3nt: TGTGCCAGCTCACCACCGTGGACAGGTGGGACTGGCTACACCTTC
v_gene: TRBV24-1; j_gene: TRBJ1-2; d_gene: .; abundance: .; CDR3aa: CATSDSNRVGYTF; CDR3nt: TGTGCCACCAGTGATAGCAACAGGGTAGGCTACACCTTC
v_gene: TRBV6-2/TRBV6-3; j_gene: TRBJ1-1; d_gene: .; abundance: .; CDR3aa: CASSLGREALNTEAFF; CDR3nt: TGTGCCAGCAGCCTCGGACGGGAGGCCCTGAACACTGAAGCTTTCTTT
v_gene: TRBV7-2; j_gene: TRBJ1-1; d_gene: .; abundance: .; CDR3aa: CASSLATVSAFF; CDR3nt: TGTGCCAGCAGCTTAGCGACTGTATCAGCTTTCTTT
v_gene: TRBV2; j_gene: TRBJ1-5; d_gene: .; abundance: .; CDR3aa: CASSTDSAAGPQHF; CDR3nt: TGTGCCAGCAGTACGGACAGCGCCGCCGGGCCCCAGCATTTT
v_gene: TRBV16; j_gene: TRBJ2-7; d_gene: .; abundance: .; CDR3aa: CASSQSGIGEQYF; CDR3nt: TGTGCCAGCAGCCAATCGGGCATAGGAGAGCAGTACTTC
v_gene: TRBV6-6; j_gene: TRBJ1-4; d_gene: TRBD1; abundance: .; CDR3aa: CASLRDSNNEKLFF; CDR3nt: TGTGCCAGCCTCCGGGACAGCAATAATGAAAAACTGTTTTTT
v_gene: TRBV9; j_gene: TRBJ1-2; d_gene: .; abundance: .; CDR3aa: CASSVAPGMSYGYTF; CDR3nt: TGTGCCAGCAGCGTAGCCCCGGGAATGAGCTATGGCTACACCTTC
v_gene: TRBV7-2; j_gene: TRBJ2-6; d_gene: .; abundance: .; CDR3aa: CASSAAGLTSGANVLTF; CDR3nt: TGTGCCAGCAGCGCCGCGGGGCTAACCTCTGGGGCCAACGTCCTGACTTTC
v_gene: TRBV6-5; j_gene: TRBJ2-1; d_gene: .; abundance: few; CDR3aa: CASSLSLRGNEQFF; CDR3nt: TGTGCCAGCAGTTTATCCTTAAGGGGCAATGAGCAGTTCTTC